The rows below give T cell receptor beta chains drawn from one sample of a study of T cells in Graves' hyperthyroidism and ophthalmopathy. TCRdb used MiXCR to reprocess the multiplex PCR reads, holding one entry per CDR3 protein. This sample has fewer than 200,000 distinct CDR3 sequences; about a sixth occur once, and the top ten carry under 35%. Sequences were obtained from blood. The receptors originated from a woman aged 50 to 60 with Graves' hyperthyroidism. Each CDR3 is given with its conserved first and last residue.

V gene: TRBV20-1
J gene: TRBJ1-2
CDR3 protein: CSGGGQGDRGYTF

V gene: TRBV18
J gene: TRBJ1-1
CDR3 protein: CASSQDRGRNTEAFF

V gene: TRBV9
J gene: TRBJ1-1
CDR3 protein: CASSRDMDTEAFF

V gene: TRBV5-1
J gene: TRBJ2-7
CDR3 protein: CASSLGDRSYEQYF

V gene: TRBV13
J gene: TRBJ2-1
CDR3 protein: CASSRGYSYNEQFF

V gene: TRBV29-1
J gene: TRBJ2-3
CDR3 protein: CSWGEGHFGADTQYF

V gene: TRBV5-1
J gene: TRBJ1-5
CDR3 protein: CASSPGTGEDNQPQHF

V gene: TRBV27
J gene: TRBJ2-7
CDR3 protein: CASSFWDRVHEQYF

V gene: TRBV6-1
J gene: TRBJ1-1
CDR3 protein: CATRNTEAFF

V gene: TRBV4-1
J gene: TRBJ1-2
CDR3 protein: CASSQVGQGRYGYTF

V gene: TRBV20-1
J gene: TRBJ1-2
CDR3 protein: CSALDRALDYGYTF

V gene: TRBV5-1
J gene: TRBJ2-7
CDR3 protein: CASGPQAGGGEQYF

V gene: TRBV4-1
J gene: TRBJ2-3
CDR3 protein: CASSQLITGSTDTQYF

V gene: TRBV15
J gene: TRBJ2-5
CDR3 protein: CATSRERQYQETQYF

V gene: TRBV25-1
J gene: TRBJ1-4
CDR3 protein: CASSEPDSEKLFF

V gene: TRBV7-9
J gene: TRBJ2-3
CDR3 protein: CASSLLRDTQYF

V gene: TRBV29-1
J gene: TRBJ1-2
CDR3 protein: CSVLGGQPYGYTF

V gene: TRBV12-3/TRBV12-4
J gene: TRBJ2-1
CDR3 protein: CASSSTLGAGGTYDEQFF

V gene: TRBV6-1
J gene: TRBJ1-1
CDR3 protein: CASSWDRGNTEAFF

V gene: TRBV20-1
J gene: TRBJ2-5
CDR3 protein: CSASSGTSGVQKTQYF

V gene: TRBV11-1
J gene: TRBJ2-1
CDR3 protein: CASSMPDSLFEQFF

V gene: TRBV12-3/TRBV12-4
J gene: TRBJ2-1
CDR3 protein: CASSGTSGGDNEQFF

V gene: TRBV9
J gene: TRBJ1-2
CDR3 protein: CASSVATGSAGYTF

V gene: TRBV29-1
J gene: TRBJ1-2
CDR3 protein: CSMGAGEGYGYTF

V gene: TRBV5-1
J gene: TRBJ2-7
CDR3 protein: CASSLEINLGYEQYF

V gene: TRBV24-1
J gene: TRBJ2-5
CDR3 protein: CATSDPQGPQETQYF

V gene: TRBV19
J gene: TRBJ2-7
CDR3 protein: CASSTGGGGYEQYF

V gene: TRBV28
J gene: TRBJ1-2
CDR3 protein: CASTGGGILIGTGYTF

V gene: TRBV28
J gene: TRBJ1-5
CDR3 protein: CASRVPIGGGNSNQPQHF

V gene: TRBV10-1
J gene: TRBJ1-1
CDR3 protein: CASSESQGQTEAFF

V gene: TRBV5-1
J gene: TRBJ2-5
CDR3 protein: CASSLQGAFETQYF